One sample yielded the 15 T cell receptor beta chains listed below, sequenced in a study of regulatory T cells in long-lasting Graves disease. The time point was: persistent/refractory GD, antithyroid drugs over 5 years with positive TRAb. Generation of the TCR library employed RNA extracted from PBMCs. The TCR beta library used iRepertoire HTBI primers with Arm-PCR amplification of CDR3. TCRdb re-analysed the multiplex PCR reads in MiXCR, keeping a single row per CDR3 protein. This table has fewer than 550,000 distinct CDR3 sequences, 20% to 25% appearing once. The source material was peripheral blood mononuclear cells (PBMCs), sampled when the disease was refractory, from a patient treated with antithyroid drugs. The receptors were gathered from a female donor with Graves disease.

The chain links TRBV19 to TRBJ1-1; 8 bases agree with TRBD1. Trimming at V came to 7 bases and at J to 1 base, leaving 5 bases not matched to a gene. Germline V gives CDR1 LNHDA, CDR2 SQIVND (reference sequence). The CDR3 spans 14 residues. The CDR3 sequence: CASTAGQGNTEAFF. For the CDR3, the DNA is TGTGCCAGTACCGCTGGACAGGGGAACACTGAAGCTTTCTTT.

This chain connects TRBV9 to TRBJ1-4; D ambiguous. The germline gives CDR1 SGDLS, CDR2 YYNGEE. CDR3 length: 13 amino acids. Trimming cost V 3 bases and J 6 bases, with 9 bases left between them. CDR3 residues: CASSEEPDEKLFF. CDR3 DNA: TGTGCCAGCAGCGAGGAACCGGATGAAAAACTGTTTTTT.

The table lists this clonotype with many counts. This chain links TRBV20-1 with TRBJ2-1, with 10 bases matching TRBD2. V trimming: 3 bases; J trimming: 8 bases; junction bases outside the gene matches: 7. The germline V gene encodes CDR1 DFQATT and CDR2 SNEGSKA (reference sequence). The CDR3 length is 14 residues. The CDR3 bases are TGCAGTGCTAGTCCTAGCGGGAGAAAACATGAGCAGTTCTTC. Translating gives CSASPSGRKHEQFF.

The chain joins TRBV6-1 to TRBJ2-6, with no clear D. Looked up from germline, CDR1 is MNHNS and CDR2 is SASEGT. The V end was cut by 6 bases, the J end by 0 bases, with 9 bases between. The CDR3 contains 15 residues. CDR3 in DNA: TGTGCCAGCAGCCCTACATACTCTGGGGCCAACGTCCTGACTTTC. It translates to CASSPTYSGANVLTF.

This clonotype was counted many times. The J gene is TRBJ2-2, the V gene TRBV12-5, with TRBD1 matching 9 bases. The V segment lost 5 bases and the J segment 3 bases; nucleotides outside the gene matches: 13. The CDR3 is 18 residues long. CDR1 is LGHNT, CDR2 FRNRAP, per germline. The CDR3 reads CASGTRGQGLVDTGELFF. Here the CDR3 DNA reads TGTGCTAGTGGTACGAGGGGACAGGGACTGGTGGACACCGGGGAGCTGTTTTTT.

The rearrangement joins TRBV5-5 to TRBJ1-1; 8 bases agree with TRBD1. Losses at the gene ends were 0 bases for V and 6 bases for J; bases not matched to a gene: 13. CDR1 SGHKS and CDR2 YYEKEE come from the germline V gene (reference sequence). The CDR3 is made up of 17 amino acids. The CDR3 protein is CASSLAVGWTGRPEAFF. The CDR3 nucleotides are TGTGCCAGCAGCTTGGCCGTAGGTTGGACAGGGCGACCTGAAGCTTTCTTT.

The chain is built from TRBV3-1 and TRBJ1-2, with 9 bases fitting TRBD1. Unmatched junction bases numbered 8, after V lost 2 bases and J lost 7 bases. Germline V gives CDR1 LGHDT, CDR2 YNNKEL (reference sequence). This CDR3 region has 15 residues. CDR3 nucleotides: TGTGCCAGCAGCCAAACCGGGACAGGGACAGGTGGCTACACCTTC. Its protein product is CASSQTGTGTGGYTF.

This clonotype was counted only a few times. The chain is built from TRBV29-1 and TRBJ1-2; 7 bases are shared with TRBD1. Germline CDR1 and CDR2: SQVTM and ANQGSEA. The length of the CDR3 is 15 residues. V was pared by 3 bases and J by 4 bases, with 11 bases of the junction left unmatched. CDR3 in amino acids: CSVETGKGGGYGYTF. The CDR3 region has the DNA TGCAGCGTTGAGACAGGGAAAGGCGGAGGCTATGGCTACACCTTC.

This clonotype was recorded many times. V and J are TRBV19 and TRBJ2-7; unclear D gene. The CDR3 consists of 14 residues. Germline CDR1 and CDR2: LNHDA and SQIVND (reference sequence). Trimming removed 1 base at V and 0 bases at J, with 7 bases between. The CDR3 DNA sequence: TGTGCCAGTAGTATAGTTCCGGACTCCTACGAGCAGTACTTC. This sequence encodes CASSIVPDSYEQYF. Supplemented by reference TRBV19 and TRBJ2-7, the full variable domain reads DGGITQSPKYLFRKEGQNVTLSCEQNLNHDAMYWYRQDPGQGLRLIYYSQIVNDFQKGDIAEGYSVSREKKESFPLTVTSAQKNPTAFYLCASSIVPDSYEQYFGPGTRLTVT.

Many counts were recorded for this clonotype. The chain recombines TRBV20-1 with TRBJ1-2, with D perhaps matching TRBD1 (5 bases). Germline values: CDR1 DFQATT, CDR2 SNEGSKA (reference sequence). The V end was cut by 5 bases, the J end by 4 bases, with 11 bases between. There are 12 residues in the CDR3. The CDR3: CSASTDSYGYTF. Written as DNA, the CDR3 is TGCAGTGCTTCGACAGACTCCTATGGCTACACCTTC.

This clonotype was counted between two and nine times. The genes are TRBV7-9 and TRBJ1-2, with a tentative D call TRBD1 (5 bases). The CDR3 extends over 14 amino acids. V lost 1 base to trimming and J lost 5 bases, with 11 bases between them. The germline gives CDR1 SEHNR, CDR2 FQNEAQ (reference sequence). The CDR3 protein is CASSLVRADYGYTF. The CDR3 DNA reads as TGTGCCAGCAGCTTAGTCAGGGCTGATTATGGCTACACCTTC. The variable domain in full, with the rest retrieved from reference TRBV7-9 and TRBJ1-2, is DTGVSQNPRHKITKRGQNVTFRCDPISEHNRLYWYRQTLGQGPEFLTYFQNEAQLEKSRLLSDRFSAERPKGSFSTLEIQRTEQGDSAMYLCASSLVRADYGYTFGSGTRLTVV.

The rearrangement joins TRBV5-1 to TRBJ2-7; 8 bases align to TRBD2. The J call may be mistaken, given a closer DNA end match to TRBJ2-5. Germline-derived CDR1 and CDR2 are SGHRS and YFSETQ. The CDR3 length is 16 residues. This CDR3 is CASSLDVAGGGETQYF. The CDR3 DNA is TGCGCCAGCAGCTTGGATGTTGCGGGAGGCGGGGAGACCCAGTACTTC.

The chain uses TRBV5-4 and TRBJ1-1; D unclear. Germline lookup yields CDR1 SGHNT and CDR2 YYREEE (reference sequence). V was clipped by 4 bases and J by 3 bases, with 13 bases between them. This CDR3 has 14 residues. The CDR3 here is CASSLRTTDTEAFF. CDR3 bases: TGTGCCAGCAGCCTTCGGACCACCGACACTGAAGCTTTCTTT.

The sample holds a few counts of this clonotype. The chain employs TRBV29-1 and TRBJ1-2, with a possible D match to TRBD1 (5 bases). Germline lookup yields CDR1 SQVTM and CDR2 ANQGSEA. V was trimmed by 1 base and J by 8 bases, leaving 20 bases between them. CDR3 size: 15 residues. CDR3 in amino acids: CSVEASGTAWKGYTF. The CDR3 DNA is TGCAGCGTTGAAGCCTCCGGGACCGCCTGGAAGGGCTACACCTTC.

A few counts support this clonotype. The chain carries TRBV7-9 and TRBJ1-1, with D unclear. The CDR3 consists of 17 residues. V lost 1 base, J lost 1 base, and 16 bases lay in between. Germline loops: CDR1 SEHNR, CDR2 FQNEAQ (reference sequence). The CDR3 sequence: CASSLGLGGTKNTEAFF. DNA for the CDR3: TGTGCCAGCAGCTTAGGTCTCGGTGGCACAAAGAACACTGAAGCTTTCTTT.